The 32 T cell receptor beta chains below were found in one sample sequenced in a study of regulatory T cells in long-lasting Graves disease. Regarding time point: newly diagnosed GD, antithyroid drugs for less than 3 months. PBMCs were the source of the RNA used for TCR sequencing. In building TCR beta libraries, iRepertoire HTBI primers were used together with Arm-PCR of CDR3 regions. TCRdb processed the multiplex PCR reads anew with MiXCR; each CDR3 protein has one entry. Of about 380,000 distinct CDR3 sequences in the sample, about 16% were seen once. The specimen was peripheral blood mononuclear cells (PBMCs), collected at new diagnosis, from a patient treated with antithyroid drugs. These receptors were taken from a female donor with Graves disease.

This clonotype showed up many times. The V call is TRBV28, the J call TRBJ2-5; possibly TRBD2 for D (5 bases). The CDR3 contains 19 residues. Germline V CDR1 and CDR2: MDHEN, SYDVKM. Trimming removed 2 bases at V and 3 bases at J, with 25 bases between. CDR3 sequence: CASSLIPVGKEAVKETQYF. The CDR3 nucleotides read TGTGCCAGCAGTTTAATCCCGGTTGGTAAGGAGGCAGTCAAAGAGACCCAGTACTTC.

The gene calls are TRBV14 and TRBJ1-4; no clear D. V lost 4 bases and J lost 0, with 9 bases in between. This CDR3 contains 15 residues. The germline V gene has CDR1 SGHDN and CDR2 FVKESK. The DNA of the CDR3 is TGTGCCAGCAGCCGTGGAAGTACAACTAATGAAAAACTGTTTTTT. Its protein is CASSRGSTTNEKLFF.

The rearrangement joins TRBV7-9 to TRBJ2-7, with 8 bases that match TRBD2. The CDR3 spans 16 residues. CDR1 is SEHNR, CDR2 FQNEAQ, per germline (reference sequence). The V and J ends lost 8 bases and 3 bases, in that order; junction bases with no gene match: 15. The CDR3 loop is CASEDGAGGQNYEQYF. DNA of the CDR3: TGTGCCAGCGAGGACGGCGCGGGAGGACAGAACTACGAGCAGTACTTC. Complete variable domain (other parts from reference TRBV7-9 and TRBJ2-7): DTGVSQNPRHKITKRGQNVTFRCDPISEHNRLYWYRQTLGQGPEFLTYFQNEAQLEKSRLLSDRFSAERPKGSFSTLEIQRTEQGDSAMYLCASEDGAGGQNYEQYFGPGTRLTVT.

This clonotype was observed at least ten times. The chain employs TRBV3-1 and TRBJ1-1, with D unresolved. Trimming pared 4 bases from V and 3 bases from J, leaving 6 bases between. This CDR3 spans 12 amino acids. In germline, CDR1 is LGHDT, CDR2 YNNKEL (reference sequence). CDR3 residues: CASSRDYTEAFF. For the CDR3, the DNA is TGTGCCAGCAGCCGAGACTACACTGAAGCTTTCTTT.

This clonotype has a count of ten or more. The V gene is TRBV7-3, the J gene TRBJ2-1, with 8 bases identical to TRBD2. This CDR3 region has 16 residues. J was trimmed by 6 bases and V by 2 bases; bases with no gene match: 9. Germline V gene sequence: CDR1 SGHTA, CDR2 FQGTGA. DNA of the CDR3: TGTGCCAGCAGCTTATCTTCTAGCGGGCCCAGCAATGAGCAGTTCTTC. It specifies CASSLSSSGPSNEQFF.

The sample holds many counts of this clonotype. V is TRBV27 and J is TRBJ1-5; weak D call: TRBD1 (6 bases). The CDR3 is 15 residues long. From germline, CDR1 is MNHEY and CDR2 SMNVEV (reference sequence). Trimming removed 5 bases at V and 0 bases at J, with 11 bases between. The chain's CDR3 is CASSTGTTSNQPQHF. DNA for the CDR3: TGTGCCAGCAGTACCGGGACAACTAGCAATCAGCCCCAGCATTTT.

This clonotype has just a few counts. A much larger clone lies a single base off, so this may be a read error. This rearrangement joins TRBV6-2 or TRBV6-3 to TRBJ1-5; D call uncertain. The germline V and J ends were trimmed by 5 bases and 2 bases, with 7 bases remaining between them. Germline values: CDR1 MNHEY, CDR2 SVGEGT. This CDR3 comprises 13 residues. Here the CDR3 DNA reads TGTGCCAGCAGTGAAATGCGCAATCAGCCCCAGCATTTT. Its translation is CASSEMRNQPQHF.

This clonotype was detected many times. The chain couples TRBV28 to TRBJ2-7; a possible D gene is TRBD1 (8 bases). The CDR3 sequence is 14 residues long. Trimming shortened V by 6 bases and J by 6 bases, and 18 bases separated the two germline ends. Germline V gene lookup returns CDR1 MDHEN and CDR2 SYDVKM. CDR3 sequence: CASRQDHRGGEQYF. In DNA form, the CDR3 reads TGTGCCAGCAGACAAGATCACAGGGGGGGCGAGCAGTACTTC.

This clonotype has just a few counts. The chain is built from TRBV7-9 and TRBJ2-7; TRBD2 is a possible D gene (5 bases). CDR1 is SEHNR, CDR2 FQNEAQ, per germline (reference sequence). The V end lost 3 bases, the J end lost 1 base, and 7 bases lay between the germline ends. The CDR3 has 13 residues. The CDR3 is CASSFRGSYEQYF. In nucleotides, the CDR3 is TGTGCCAGCAGCTTCCGGGGATCCTACGAGCAGTACTTC.

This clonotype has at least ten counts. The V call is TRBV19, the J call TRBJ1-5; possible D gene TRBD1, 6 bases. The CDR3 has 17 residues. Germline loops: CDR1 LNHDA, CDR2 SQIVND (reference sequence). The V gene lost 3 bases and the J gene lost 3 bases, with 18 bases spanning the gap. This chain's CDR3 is CASSISAGWGPNQPQHF. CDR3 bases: TGTGCCAGTAGTATTTCGGCGGGGTGGGGGCCCAATCAGCCCCAGCATTTT.

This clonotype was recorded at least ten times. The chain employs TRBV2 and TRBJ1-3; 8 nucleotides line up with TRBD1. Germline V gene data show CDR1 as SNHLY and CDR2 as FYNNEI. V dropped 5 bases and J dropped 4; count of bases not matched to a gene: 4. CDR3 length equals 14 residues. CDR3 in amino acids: CASSRTGNGNTIYF. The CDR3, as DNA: TGTGCCAGCAGTCGGACAGGGAACGGAAACACCATATATTTT.

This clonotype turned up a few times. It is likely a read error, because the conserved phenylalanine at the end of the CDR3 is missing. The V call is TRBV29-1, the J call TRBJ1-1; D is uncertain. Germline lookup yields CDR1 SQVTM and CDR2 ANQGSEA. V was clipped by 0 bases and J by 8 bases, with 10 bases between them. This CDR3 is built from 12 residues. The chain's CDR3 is CSVEDFGLEAFL. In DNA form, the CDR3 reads TGCAGCGTTGAAGATTTCGGCTTAGAAGCTTTCCTT.

CDR3 DNA: TGCGCCAGCAGCCACGGGGACTTGTACAATGAGCAGTTCTTC. Translating gives CASSHGDLYNEQFF. The chain couples TRBV4-3 to TRBJ2-1, with D perhaps TRBD2 (6 bases). Deletions cut 3 bases from V and 4 bases from J, with 10 bases between. Germline loops: CDR1 LGHNA, CDR2 YSLEER. This CDR3 spans 14 amino acids.

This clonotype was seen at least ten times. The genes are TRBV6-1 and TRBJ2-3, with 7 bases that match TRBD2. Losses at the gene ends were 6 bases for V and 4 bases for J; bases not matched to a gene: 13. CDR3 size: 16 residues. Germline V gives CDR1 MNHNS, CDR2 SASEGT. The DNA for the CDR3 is TGTGCCAGCAGACTGGCGGGCCCTGGGGGGGCAGATACGCAGTATTTT. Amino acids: CASRLAGPGGADTQYF.

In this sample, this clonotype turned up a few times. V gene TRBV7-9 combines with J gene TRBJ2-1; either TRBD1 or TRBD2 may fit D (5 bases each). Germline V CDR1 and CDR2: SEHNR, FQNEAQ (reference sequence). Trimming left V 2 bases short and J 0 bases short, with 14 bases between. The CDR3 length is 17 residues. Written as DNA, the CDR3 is TGTGCCAGCAGCTTAAACTTCGGGACCAGCTCCTACAATGAGCAGTTCTTC. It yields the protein CASSLNFGTSSYNEQFF.

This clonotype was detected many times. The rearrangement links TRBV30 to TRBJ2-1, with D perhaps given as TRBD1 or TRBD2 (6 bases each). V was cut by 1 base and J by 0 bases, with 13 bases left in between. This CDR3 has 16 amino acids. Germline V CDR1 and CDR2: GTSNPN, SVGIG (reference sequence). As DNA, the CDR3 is TGTGCCTGGAGTGCCCCAGGGGAGGTCTCCTACAATGAGCAGTTCTTC. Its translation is CAWSAPGEVSYNEQFF.

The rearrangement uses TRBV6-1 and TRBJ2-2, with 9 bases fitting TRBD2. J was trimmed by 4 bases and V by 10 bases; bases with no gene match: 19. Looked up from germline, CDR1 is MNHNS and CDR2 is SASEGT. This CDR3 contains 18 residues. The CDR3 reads CAIHTGGASGAPTGELFF. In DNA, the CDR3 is TGTGCCATACATACCGGGGGGGCTAGCGGGGCGCCCACCGGGGAGCTGTTTTTT.

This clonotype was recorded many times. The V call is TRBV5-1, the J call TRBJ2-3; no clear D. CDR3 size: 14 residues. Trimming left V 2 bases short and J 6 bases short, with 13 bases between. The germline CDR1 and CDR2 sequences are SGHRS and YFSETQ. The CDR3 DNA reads TGCGCCAGCAGCTTAGGAGCGAACGGGGATACGCAGTATTTT. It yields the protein CASSLGANGDTQYF.

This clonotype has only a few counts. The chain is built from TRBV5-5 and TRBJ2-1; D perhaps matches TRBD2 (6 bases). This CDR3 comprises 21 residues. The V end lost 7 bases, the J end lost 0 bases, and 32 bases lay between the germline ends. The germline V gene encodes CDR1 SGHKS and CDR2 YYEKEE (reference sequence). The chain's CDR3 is CASSGPSLGGGPPSSYNEQFF. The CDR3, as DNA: TGTGCCAGCTCGGGCCCCTCCCTGGGGGGAGGACCCCCCAGCTCCTACAATGAGCAGTTCTTC.

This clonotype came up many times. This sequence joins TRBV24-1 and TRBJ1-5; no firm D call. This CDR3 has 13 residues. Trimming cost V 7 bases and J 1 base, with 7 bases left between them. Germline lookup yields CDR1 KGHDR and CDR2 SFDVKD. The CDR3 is CATRRHSNQPQHF. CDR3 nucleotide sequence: TGTGCCACCAGAAGACACAGCAATCAGCCCCAGCATTTT.

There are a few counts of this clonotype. CDR3 in DNA: TGTGCCATCAGTGACGGCCAGCCCGGGGAAAAACTGTTTTTT. Encoded protein: CAISDGQPGEKLFF. The chain uses TRBV10-3 and TRBJ1-4; no firm D call. This CDR3 contains 14 residues. Germline V gene lookup returns CDR1 ENHRY and CDR2 SYGVKD. V shed 3 bases and J shed 8 bases, with 13 bases lying between them.

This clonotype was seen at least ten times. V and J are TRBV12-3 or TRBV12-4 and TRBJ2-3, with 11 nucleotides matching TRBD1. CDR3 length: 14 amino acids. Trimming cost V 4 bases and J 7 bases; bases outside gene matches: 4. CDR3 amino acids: CASSYGQGANTQYF. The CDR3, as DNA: TGTGCCAGCAGTTACGGACAGGGGGCAAATACGCAGTATTTT.

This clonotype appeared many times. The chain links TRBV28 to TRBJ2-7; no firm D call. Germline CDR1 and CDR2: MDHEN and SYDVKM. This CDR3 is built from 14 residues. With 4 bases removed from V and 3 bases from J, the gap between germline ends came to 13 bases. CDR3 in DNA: TGTGCCAGCAGTTCTCGGACGGAGTACTACGAGCAGTACTTC. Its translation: CASSSRTEYYEQYF.

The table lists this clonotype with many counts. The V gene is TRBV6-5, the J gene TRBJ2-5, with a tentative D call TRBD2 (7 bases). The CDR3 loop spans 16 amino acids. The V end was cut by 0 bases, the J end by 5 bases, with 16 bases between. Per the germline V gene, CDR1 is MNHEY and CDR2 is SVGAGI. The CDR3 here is CASSYSSRGGGETQYF. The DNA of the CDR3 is TGTGCCAGCAGTTACTCGTCCCGCGGGGGCGGGGAGACCCAGTACTTC.

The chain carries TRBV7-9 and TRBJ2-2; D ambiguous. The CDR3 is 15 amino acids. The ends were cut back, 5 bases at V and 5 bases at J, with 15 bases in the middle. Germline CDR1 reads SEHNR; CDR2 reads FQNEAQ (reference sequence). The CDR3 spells CASSLILGFTGELFF. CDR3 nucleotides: TGTGCCAGCAGCCTCATACTGGGGTTTACCGGGGAGCTGTTTTTT.

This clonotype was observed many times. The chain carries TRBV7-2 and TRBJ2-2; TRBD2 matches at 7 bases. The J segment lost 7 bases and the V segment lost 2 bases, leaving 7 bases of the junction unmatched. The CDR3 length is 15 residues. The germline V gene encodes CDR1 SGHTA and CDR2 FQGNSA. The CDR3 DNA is TGTGCCAGCAGCTTACAAAGCGGGAATAACGGGGAGCTGTTTTTT. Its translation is CASSLQSGNNGELFF.

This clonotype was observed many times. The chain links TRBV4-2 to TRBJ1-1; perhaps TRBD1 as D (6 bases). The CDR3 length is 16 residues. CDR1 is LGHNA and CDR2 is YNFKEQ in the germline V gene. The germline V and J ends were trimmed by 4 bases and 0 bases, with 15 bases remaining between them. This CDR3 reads CASSPDLQGMNTEAFF. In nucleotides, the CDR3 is TGTGCCAGCAGCCCCGATTTGCAGGGGATGAACACTGAAGCTTTCTTT.

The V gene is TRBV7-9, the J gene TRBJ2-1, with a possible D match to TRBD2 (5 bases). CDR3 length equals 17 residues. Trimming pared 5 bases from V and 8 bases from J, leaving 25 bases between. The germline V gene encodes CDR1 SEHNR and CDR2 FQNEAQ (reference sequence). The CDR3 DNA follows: TGTGCCAGCAGCCCATCTCCGGACTTCAGTCCGGAGGATGAGCAGTTCTTC. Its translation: CASSPSPDFSPEDEQFF.

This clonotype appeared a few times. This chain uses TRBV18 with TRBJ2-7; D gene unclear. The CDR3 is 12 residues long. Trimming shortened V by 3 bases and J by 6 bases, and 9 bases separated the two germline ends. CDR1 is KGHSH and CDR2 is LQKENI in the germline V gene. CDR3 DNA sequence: TGTGCCAGCTCACCTCGTCCAGGCGAGCAGTACTTC. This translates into CASSPRPGEQYF.

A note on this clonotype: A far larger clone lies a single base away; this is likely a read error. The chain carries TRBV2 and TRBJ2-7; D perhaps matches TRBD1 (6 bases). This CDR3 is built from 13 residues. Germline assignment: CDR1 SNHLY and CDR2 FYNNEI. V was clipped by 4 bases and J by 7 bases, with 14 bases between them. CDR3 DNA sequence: TGTGCCAGCAGTGGGGGGCTCAATGGTGAGCAGTACTTC. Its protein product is CASSGGLNGEQYF.

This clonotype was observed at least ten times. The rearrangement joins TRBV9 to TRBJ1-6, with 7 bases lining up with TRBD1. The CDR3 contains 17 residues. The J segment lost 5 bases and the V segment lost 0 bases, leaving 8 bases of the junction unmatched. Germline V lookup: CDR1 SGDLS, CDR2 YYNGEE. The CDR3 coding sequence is TGTGCCAGCAGCGTAGCGGCAGGGGGAGCGAATAATTCACCCCTCCACTTT. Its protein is CASSVAAGGANNSPLHF.

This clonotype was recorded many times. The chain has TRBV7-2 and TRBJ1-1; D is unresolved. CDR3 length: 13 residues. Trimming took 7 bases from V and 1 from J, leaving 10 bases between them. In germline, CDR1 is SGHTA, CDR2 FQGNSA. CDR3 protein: CASTFSRNTEAFF. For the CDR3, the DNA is TGTGCCAGCACCTTTTCGAGGAACACTGAAGCTTTCTTT.